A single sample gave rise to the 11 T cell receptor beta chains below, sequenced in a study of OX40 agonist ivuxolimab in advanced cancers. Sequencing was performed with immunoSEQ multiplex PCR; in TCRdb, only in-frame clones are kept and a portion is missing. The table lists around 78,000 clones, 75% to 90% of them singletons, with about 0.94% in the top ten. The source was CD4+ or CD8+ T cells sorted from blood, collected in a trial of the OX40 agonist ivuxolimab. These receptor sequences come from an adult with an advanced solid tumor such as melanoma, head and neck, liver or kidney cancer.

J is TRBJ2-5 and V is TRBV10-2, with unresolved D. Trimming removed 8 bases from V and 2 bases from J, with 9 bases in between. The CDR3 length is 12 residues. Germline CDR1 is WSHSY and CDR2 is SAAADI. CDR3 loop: CASGSQQETQYF. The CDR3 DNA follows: TGCGCCAGCGGGTCTCAGCAAGAGACCCAGTACTTC.

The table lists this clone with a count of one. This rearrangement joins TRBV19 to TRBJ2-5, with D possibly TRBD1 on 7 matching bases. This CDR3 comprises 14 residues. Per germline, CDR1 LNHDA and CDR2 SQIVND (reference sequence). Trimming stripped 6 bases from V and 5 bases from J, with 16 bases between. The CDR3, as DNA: TGTGCCAGTAGAGGCCAGGGGGGTTTGGAGACCCAGTACTTC. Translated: CASRGQGGLETQYF.

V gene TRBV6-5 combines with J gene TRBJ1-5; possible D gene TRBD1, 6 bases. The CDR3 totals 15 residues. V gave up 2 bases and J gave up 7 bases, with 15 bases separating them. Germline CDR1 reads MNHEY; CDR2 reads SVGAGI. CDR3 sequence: CASSYDSRGGQPQHF. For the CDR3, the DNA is TGTGCCAGCAGTTACGATTCCAGGGGAGGACAGCCCCAGCATTTT.

The CDR3 nucleotides are TGTGCCAGTTCCGAAGGGGCCGGGGGCTACACCTTC. Its protein is CASSEGAGGYTF. J is TRBJ1-2 and V is TRBV6-6, with a tentative D call TRBD1 (5 bases). The V end lost 9 bases, the J end lost 8 bases, and 16 bases lay between the germline ends. CDR1 and CDR2 from the germline V gene are MNHNY and SVGAGI (reference sequence). The CDR3 contains 12 residues.

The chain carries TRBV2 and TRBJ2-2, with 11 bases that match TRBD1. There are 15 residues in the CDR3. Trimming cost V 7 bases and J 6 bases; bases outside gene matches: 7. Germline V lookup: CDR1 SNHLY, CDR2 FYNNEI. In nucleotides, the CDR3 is TGTGCCAGCATGAATGGACAGGGGGCCTCCGGGGAGCTGTTTTTT. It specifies CASMNGQGASGELFF.

The DNA of the CDR3 is TGTGCCAGCAGTCGCCGGTTGGCGGGGGGGCCTCATGAGCAGTTCTTC. It is translated as CASSRRLAGGPHEQFF. The chain recombines TRBV11-3 with TRBJ2-1; 9 bases map to TRBD2. After removal of 6 bases from V and 8 bases from J, the junction contained 14 bases not matched to a gene. Germline CDR1 reads SGHNT; CDR2 reads YENEEA. The CDR3 totals 16 residues.

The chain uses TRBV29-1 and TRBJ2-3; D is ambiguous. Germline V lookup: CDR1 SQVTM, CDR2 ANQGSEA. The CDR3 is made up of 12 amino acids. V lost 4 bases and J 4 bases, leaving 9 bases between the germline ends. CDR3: CSVVPAADTQYF. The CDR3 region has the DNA TGCAGCGTTGTTCCGGCGGCAGATACGCAGTATTTT.

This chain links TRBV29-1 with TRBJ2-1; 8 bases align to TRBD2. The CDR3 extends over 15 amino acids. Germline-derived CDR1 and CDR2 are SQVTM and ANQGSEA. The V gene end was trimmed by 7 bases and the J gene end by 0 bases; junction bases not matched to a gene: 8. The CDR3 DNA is TGCAGCGCCCCGGGGGGGGCGAGCTCCTACAATGAGCAGTTCTTC. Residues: CSAPGGASSYNEQFF.

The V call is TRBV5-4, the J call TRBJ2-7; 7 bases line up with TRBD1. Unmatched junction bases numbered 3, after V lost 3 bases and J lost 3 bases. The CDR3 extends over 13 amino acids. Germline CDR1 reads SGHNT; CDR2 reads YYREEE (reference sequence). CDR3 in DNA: TGTGCCAGCAGCTGGGGACAGAGCTACGAGCAGTACTTC. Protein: CASSWGQSYEQYF.

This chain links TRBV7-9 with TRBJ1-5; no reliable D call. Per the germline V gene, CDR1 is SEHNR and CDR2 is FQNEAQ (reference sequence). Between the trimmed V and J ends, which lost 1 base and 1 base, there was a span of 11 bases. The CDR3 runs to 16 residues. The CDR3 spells CASSLGHQESNQPQHF. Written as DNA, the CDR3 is TGTGCCAGCAGCTTAGGACACCAGGAAAGCAATCAGCCCCAGCATTTT. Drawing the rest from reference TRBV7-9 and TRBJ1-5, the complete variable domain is DTGVSQNPRHKITKRGQNVTFRCDPISEHNRLYWYRQTLGQGPEFLTYFQNEAQLEKSRLLSDRFSAERPKGSFSTLEIQRTEQGDSAMYLCASSLGHQESNQPQHFGDGTRLSIL.

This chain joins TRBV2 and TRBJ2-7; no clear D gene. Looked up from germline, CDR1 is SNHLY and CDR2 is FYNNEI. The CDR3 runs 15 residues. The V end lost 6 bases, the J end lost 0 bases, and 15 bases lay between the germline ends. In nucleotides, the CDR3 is TGTGCCAGCAGGCCCCGGGCGGCTAGCTCCTACGAGCAGTACTTC. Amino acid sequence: CASRPRAASSYEQYF.